The clone carrying this T cell receptor beta chain showed up many times. The target antigen is unknown. Trimming shortened V by 5 bases and J by 6 bases, and 19 bases separated the two germline ends. Germline V lookup: CDR1 SGHTA, CDR2 FQGNSA. The CDR3 runs to 15 residues. The record originates from a study of T cell repertoires in cytomegalovirus infection. The study, taken as a whole, reports: It was HLA-C-restricted CMV-specific TCR beta clonotypes that dominated the response ex vivo.

A single record per CDR3 protein comes from TCRdb applying MiXCR to the reads. Of hundreds of thousands of distinct CDR3 sequences listed, more than 8% are singletons. What was sequenced was PBMCs. V and J are TRBV7-2 and TRBJ1-1, with D possibly TRBD1 on 5 matching bases. The receptor was isolated from a human donor in good health (CMV status not recorded). Some clones in this sample may be carry-over from other donors' samples. CDR3 residues: CASSPAGELTSEAFF. Here the CDR3 DNA reads TGTGCCAGCAGCCCGGCGGGGGAACTTACGTCTGAAGCTTTCTTT.